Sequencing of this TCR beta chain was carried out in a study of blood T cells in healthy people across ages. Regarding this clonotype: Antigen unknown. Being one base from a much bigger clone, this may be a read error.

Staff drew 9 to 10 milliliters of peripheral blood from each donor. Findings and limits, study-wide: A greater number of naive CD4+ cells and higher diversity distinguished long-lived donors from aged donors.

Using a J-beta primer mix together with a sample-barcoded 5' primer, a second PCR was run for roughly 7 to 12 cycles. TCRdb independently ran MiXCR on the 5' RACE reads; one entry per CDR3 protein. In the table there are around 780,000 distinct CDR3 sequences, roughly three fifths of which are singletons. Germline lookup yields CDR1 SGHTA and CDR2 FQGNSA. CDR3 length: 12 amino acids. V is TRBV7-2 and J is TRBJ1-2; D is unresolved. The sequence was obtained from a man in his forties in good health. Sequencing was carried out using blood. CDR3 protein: CASSSTYYGYIF. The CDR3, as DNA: TGTGCCAGCAGCTCAACATACTATGGCTACATCTTC.